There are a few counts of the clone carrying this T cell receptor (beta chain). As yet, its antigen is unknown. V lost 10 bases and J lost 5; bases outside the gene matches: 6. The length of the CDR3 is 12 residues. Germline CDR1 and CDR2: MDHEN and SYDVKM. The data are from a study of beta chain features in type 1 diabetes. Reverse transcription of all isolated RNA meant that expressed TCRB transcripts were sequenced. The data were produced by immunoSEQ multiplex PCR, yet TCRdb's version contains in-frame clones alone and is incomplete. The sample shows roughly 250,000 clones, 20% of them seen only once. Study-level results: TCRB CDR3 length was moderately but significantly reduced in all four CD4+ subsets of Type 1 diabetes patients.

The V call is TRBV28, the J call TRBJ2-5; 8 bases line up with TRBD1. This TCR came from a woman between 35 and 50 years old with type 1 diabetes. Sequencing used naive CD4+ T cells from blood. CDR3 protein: CATSGGMETQYF. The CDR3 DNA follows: TGTGCCACCTCAGGGGGCATGGAGACCCAGTACTTC. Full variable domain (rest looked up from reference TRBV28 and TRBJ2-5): DVKVTQSSRYLVKRTGEKVFLECVQDMDHENMFWYRQDPGLGLRLIYFSYDVKMKEKGDIPEGYSVSREKKERFSLILESASTNQTSMYLCATSGGMETQYFGPGTRLLVL.